These T cell receptor beta chains were read from a single sample in a study of Tregs in tolerant kidney transplant recipients. Produced via immunoSEQ multiplex PCR; TCRdb's table is partial and in-frame only. The table lists about 69,000 clones, about 89% of them singletons. The material was CD4+ T cells from blood, obtained before the transplant. Receptor source: a human donor who received a combined kidney and bone marrow transplant. Both conserved end residues are part of each CDR3. Fields, in order: CDR3 DNA, CDR3 protein, D gene, V gene, J gene, CDR3 length. The D gene is left open where the match is weak.

TGTGCCAGCAGCTTGGTTGGAGGTTGGGACAGGGGGGCCTACGAGCAGTACTTC	CASSLVGGWDRGAYEQYF	TRBD1	TRBV5-6	TRBJ2-7	18
TGTGCCAGCAGCCTTAACACAGTCCACGAGCAGTACTTC	CASSLNTVHEQYF	-	TRBV9	TRBJ2-7	13
TGTGCCAGCAGACAAACCGGGACAGGGTATGATGAGCAGTTCTTC	CASRQTGTGYDEQFF	TRBD1	TRBV2	TRBJ2-1	15
TGTGCCAGCAGCTTAGGGCTAGCGGACACCGGGGAGCTGTTTTTT	CASSLGLADTGELFF	TRBD2	TRBV11-2	TRBJ2-2	15
TGTGCCAGCAGCTTATCGCAGACCCACGGGAATGAGCAGTTCTTC	CASSLSQTHGNEQFF	-	TRBV7-9	TRBJ2-1	15
TGTGCCAGCAGTTTAGCGAGGACTAGCGGCGAAAAGACCCAGTACTTC	CASSLARTSGEKTQYF	TRBD2	TRBV27	TRBJ2-5	16
TGCGCCAGCAGCTTGGTCGGGGATACGCAGTATTTT	CASSLVGDTQYF	-	TRBV5-1	TRBJ2-3	12
TGCGCCAGCAGCTTGGCGCCTAACCAAGAGACCCAGTACTTC	CASSLAPNQETQYF	-	TRBV5-1	TRBJ2-5	14
TGTGCCAGCAGGAGTGGCGGGTACAATGAGCAGTTCTTC	CASRSGGYNEQFF	-	TRBV27	TRBJ2-1	13
TGTGCCAGCAGTTTATGGGCGGCCTCTAACTATGGCTACACCTTC	CASSLWAASNYGYTF	-	TRBV28	TRBJ1-2	15
TGTGCCAGCAGCTTCAGCCGGGGTGGTTACAATGAGCAGTTCTTC	CASSFSRGGYNEQFF	-	TRBV5-8	TRBJ2-1	15
TGCGCCAGCACGGGGGGCCCCCAAGAGACCCAGTACTTC	CASTGGPQETQYF	-	TRBV23-1	TRBJ2-5	13
TGTGCCAGCAGCGCGACAGGGAGCTCTGGAAACACCATATATTTT	CASSATGSSGNTIYF	TRBD1	TRBV9	TRBJ1-3	15
TGTGCCAGCACCTTCGGGGACCAAGAGACCCAGTACTTC	CASTFGDQETQYF	-	TRBV7-6	TRBJ2-5	13
TGCGCCAGCAGCTTGGTGGGAGGGTACAATGAGCAGTTCTTC	CASSLVGGYNEQFF	TRBD2	TRBV5-1	TRBJ2-1	14
TGTGCCAGCAGCTTGGTCAGACTAGCGAGCACAGATACGCAGTATTTT	CASSLVRLASTDTQYF	TRBD2	TRBV5-4	TRBJ2-3	16
TGCAGTGCTAACAGGGGGCGTGAGCAGTTCTTC	CSANRGREQFF	TRBD1	TRBV20-1	TRBJ2-1	11